Here is one TCR beta chain with its context. Its matching antigen is unknown. This entry comes from a study of identical twins. The study, taken as a whole, reports: Out-of-frame alpha sequences shared by twins were enriched for low generation probability. Models underestimated TCR alpha sharing (out-of-frame) in monozygotic twins. While abundant cord blood beta clonotypes carried fewer insertions, memory repertoires showed no such pattern.

The CDR3 spans 13 residues. Germline CDR1 is SQVTM and CDR2 is ANQGSEA. V lost 4 bases and J 5 bases, leaving 13 bases between the germline ends. TCRdb used MiXCR to reprocess the 5' RACE reads, holding one entry per CDR3 protein. The table shows 500,000 to 650,000 distinct CDR3 sequences, with about 7.6% occurring only once. Healthy Caucasian donors formed the entire cohort. This sample also belongs to another study, concerning yellow fever vaccine responses in identical twins.

What was sequenced was PBMCs. V gene TRBV29-1 combines with J gene TRBJ2-3; weak D call: TRBD1 (6 bases). The sequence was collected from a woman aged 18-29 years in good health. CDR3 nucleotide sequence: TGCAGCGTTGCAGGGGCGGGTGGAGATACGCAGTATTTT. Amino acids: CSVAGAGGDTQYF.